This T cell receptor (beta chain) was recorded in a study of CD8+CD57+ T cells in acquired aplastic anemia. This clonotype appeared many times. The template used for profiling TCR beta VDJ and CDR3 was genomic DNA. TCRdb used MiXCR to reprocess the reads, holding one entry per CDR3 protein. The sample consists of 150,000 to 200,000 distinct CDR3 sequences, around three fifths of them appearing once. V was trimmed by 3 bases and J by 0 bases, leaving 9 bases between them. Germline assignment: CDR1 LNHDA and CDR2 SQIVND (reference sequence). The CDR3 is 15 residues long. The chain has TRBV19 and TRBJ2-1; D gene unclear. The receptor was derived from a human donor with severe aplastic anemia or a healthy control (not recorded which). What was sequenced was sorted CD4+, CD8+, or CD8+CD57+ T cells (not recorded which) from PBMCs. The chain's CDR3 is CASSIGSSSYNEQFF. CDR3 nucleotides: TGTGCCAGTAGTATTGGCAGCAGCTCCTACAATGAGCAGTTCTTC.